Below, 4 T cell receptor beta chains from the same sample are listed, as sequenced in a study of blood T cells in healthy people across ages (dated by TCRdb to between 2015 and 2016). Library preparation employed 5' RACE. TCRdb lists the instrument as Illumina HiSeq 2500. A second PCR of about 7 to 12 cycles was run with a J-beta primer mix and a sample-barcoded 5' primer. TCRdb reprocessing: public reads trimmed at Q25 with fastp, clones called with MiXCR, in-frame beta chains kept. Each CDR3 protein appears once, grouped with its most common genes and DNA. This sample holds some 550,000 distinct CDR3 sequences; 40% to 50% were observed only once. The ten largest clonotypes hold about 26% of the sample. Sequenced material: blood. Source of these receptors: an older man in good health.

In this sample, this clonotype turned up a few times. This sequence joins TRBV12-3 or TRBV12-4 and TRBJ2-1; D not certain. This CDR3 spans 13 amino acids. V was cut by 6 bases and J by 5 bases, with 11 bases left in between. CDR3 amino acids: CASRIAAHNEQFF. In nucleotides, the CDR3 is TGTGCCAGCAGAATCGCGGCCCACAATGAGCAGTTCTTC.

V usage is TRBV28 and J usage is TRBJ2-1; perhaps D is TRBD1 or TRBD2 (5 bases each). Germline CDR1 and CDR2: MDHEN and SYDVKM. The CDR3 covers 14 residues. The V end lost 5 bases, the J end lost 9 bases, and 17 bases lay between the germline ends. As DNA, the CDR3 is TGTGCCAGCAGTCCCTCCGGGATCCAGGGTGAGCAGTTCTTC. The encoded protein is CASSPSGIQGEQFF. The full variable domain, its missing parts supplied by reference TRBV28 and TRBJ2-1, is DVKVTQSSRYLVKRTGEKVFLECVQDMDHENMFWYRQDPGLGLRLIYFSYDVKMKEKGDIPEGYSVSREKKERFSLILESASTNQTSMYLCASSPSGIQGEQFFGPGTRLTVL.

This clonotype was seen more than once but under ten times. V and J are TRBV6-6 and TRBJ2-5; D might be TRBD1 or TRBD2, each matching 7 bases. CDR1 and CDR2 (germline): MNHNY, SVGAGI (reference sequence). This CDR3 comprises 13 residues. V was shortened by 10 bases and J by 11 bases, with 23 bases between the two germline ends. CDR3 DNA sequence: TGTGCCACCCGCAGGGGGGGAGGGAGAGAGCAGTACTTC. The encoded protein is CATRRGGGREQYF.

V gene TRBV12-3 or TRBV12-4 combines with J gene TRBJ2-5; D call uncertain. V lost 5 bases and J lost 10, with 20 bases in between. CDR3 size: 14 residues. The CDR3: CASSVTGPLKLQYF. CDR3 nucleotide sequence: TGTGCCAGCAGTGTGACTGGGCCCCTGAAACTCCAGTACTTC.